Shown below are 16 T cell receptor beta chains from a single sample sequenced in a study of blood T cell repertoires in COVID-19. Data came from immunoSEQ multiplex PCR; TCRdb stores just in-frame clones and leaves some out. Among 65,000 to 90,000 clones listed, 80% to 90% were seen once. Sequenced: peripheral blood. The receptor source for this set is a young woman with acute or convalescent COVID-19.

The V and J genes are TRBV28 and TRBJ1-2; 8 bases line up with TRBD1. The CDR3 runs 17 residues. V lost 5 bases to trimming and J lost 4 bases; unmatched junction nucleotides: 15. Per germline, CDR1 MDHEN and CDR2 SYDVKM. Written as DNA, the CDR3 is TGTGCCAGCAGTCCCGCCGGGACAGGAACTCTTAGCTATGGCTACACCTTC. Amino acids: CASSPAGTGTLSYGYTF.

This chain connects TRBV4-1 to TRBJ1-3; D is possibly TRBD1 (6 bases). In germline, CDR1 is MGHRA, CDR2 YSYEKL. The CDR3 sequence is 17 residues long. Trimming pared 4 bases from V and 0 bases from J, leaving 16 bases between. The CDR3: CASSLTGRRDSGNTIYF. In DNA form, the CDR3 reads TGCGCCAGCAGCCTGACAGGCCGCCGAGACTCTGGAAACACCATATATTTT.

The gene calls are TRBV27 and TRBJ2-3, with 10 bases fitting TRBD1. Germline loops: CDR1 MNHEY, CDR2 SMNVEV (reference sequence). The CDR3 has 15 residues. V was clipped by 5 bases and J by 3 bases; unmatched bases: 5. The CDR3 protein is CASSPWDRGTDTQYF. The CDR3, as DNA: TGTGCCAGCAGTCCCTGGGACAGGGGAACAGATACGCAGTATTTT.

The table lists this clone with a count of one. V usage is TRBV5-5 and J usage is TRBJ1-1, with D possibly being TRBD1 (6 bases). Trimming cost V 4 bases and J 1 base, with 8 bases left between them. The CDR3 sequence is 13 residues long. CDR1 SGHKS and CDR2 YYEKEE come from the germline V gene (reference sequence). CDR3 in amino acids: CASSRTANTEAFF. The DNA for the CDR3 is TGTGCCAGCAGCCGGACAGCGAACACTGAAGCTTTCTTT.

CDR3 residues: CASTGTSLSTDTQYF. CDR3 coding DNA: TGTGCCAGCACCGGGACTAGCCTTAGCACAGATACGCAGTATTTT. The gene calls are TRBV9 and TRBJ2-3, with 9 bases matching TRBD2. The germline gives CDR1 SGDLS, CDR2 YYNGEE. This CDR3 comprises 15 residues. J gave up 0 bases and V 6 bases, and 5 bases lay outside the gene matches.

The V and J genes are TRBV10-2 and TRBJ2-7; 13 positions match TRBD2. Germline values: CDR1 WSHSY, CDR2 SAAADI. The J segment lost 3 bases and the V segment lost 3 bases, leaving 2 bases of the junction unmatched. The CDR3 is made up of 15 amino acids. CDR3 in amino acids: CASSDRTSGSYEQYF. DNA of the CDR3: TGCGCCAGCAGTGACCGGACTAGCGGGAGCTACGAGCAGTACTTC.

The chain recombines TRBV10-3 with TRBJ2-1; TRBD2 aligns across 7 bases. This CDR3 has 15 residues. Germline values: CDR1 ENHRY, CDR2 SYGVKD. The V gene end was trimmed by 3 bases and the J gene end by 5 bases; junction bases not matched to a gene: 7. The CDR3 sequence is CAISDWDYTDNEQFF. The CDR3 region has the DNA TGTGCCATCAGTGATTGGGACTATACCGACAATGAGCAGTTCTTC.

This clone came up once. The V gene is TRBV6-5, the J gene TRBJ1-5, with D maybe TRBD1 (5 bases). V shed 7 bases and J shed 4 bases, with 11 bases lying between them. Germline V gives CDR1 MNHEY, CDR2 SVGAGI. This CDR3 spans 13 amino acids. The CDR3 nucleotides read TGTGCCAGCAATCCACAGGTAAATCAGCCCCAGCATTTT. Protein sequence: CASNPQVNQPQHF.

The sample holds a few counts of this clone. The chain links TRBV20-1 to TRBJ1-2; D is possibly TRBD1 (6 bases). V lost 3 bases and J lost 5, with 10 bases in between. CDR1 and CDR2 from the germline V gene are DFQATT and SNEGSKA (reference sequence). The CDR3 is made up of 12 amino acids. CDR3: CSASVRGYGYTF. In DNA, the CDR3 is TGCAGTGCTAGTGTCAGGGGTTATGGCTACACCTTC.

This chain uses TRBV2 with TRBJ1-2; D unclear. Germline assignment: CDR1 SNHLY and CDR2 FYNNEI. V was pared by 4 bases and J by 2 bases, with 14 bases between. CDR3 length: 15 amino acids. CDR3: CASSVAPAGNYGYTF. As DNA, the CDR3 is TGTGCCAGCAGTGTTGCCCCAGCGGGAAACTATGGCTACACCTTC. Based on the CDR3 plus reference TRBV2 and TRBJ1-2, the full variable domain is EPEVTQTPSHQVTQMGQEVILRCVPISNHLYFYWYRQILGQKVEFLVSFYNNEISEKSEIFDDQFSVERPDGSNFTLKIRSTKLEDSAMYFCASSVAPAGNYGYTFGSGTRLTVV.

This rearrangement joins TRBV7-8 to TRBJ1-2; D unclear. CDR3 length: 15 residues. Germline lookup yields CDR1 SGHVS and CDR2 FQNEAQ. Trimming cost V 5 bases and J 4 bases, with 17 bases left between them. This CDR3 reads CASSPKGAIGYGYTF. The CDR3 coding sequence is TGTGCCAGCAGCCCCAAGGGAGCTATCGGCTATGGCTACACCTTC.

As DNA, the CDR3 is TGTGCCAGCAGCCAAGGTCGCGTCGGAGTCTACGAGCAGTACTTC. It yields the protein CASSQGRVGVYEQYF. V is TRBV14 and J is TRBJ2-7; D unresolved. This CDR3 has 15 residues. CDR1 is SGHDN, CDR2 FVKESK, per germline. The ends were cut back, 1 base at V and 3 bases at J, with 13 bases in the middle.

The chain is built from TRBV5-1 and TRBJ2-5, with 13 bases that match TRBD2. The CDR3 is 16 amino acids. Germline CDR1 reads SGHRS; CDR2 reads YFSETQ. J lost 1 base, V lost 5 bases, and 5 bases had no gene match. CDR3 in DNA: TGCGCCAGCAGTCCCGGGACTAGCGGGGCCCAAGAGACCCAGTACTTC. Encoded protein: CASSPGTSGAQETQYF.

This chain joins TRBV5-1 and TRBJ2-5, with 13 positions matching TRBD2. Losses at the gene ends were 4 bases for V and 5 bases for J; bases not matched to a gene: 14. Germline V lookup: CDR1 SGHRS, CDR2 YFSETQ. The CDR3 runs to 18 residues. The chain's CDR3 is CASSDRVTSGGTGETQYF. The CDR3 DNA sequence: TGCGCCAGCAGCGACCGAGTGACTAGCGGGGGGACGGGTGAGACCCAGTACTTC.

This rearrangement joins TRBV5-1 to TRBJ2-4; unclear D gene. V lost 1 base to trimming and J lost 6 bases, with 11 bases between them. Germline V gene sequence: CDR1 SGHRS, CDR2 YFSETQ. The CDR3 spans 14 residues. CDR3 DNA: TGCGCCAGCAGCTTGCCCGGGTCCGCAAACATTCAGTACTTC. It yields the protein CASSLPGSANIQYF.

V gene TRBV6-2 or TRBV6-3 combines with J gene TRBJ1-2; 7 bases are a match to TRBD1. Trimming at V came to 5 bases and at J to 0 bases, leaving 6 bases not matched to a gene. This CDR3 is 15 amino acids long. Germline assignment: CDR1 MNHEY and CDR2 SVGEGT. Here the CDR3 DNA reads TGTGCCAGCAGTAAACCGACAGGGACTAACTATGGCTACACCTTC. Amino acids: CASSKPTGTNYGYTF.